This T cell receptor beta chain was observed in a study of cytomegalovirus exposure and HLA in healthy donors (dated by TCRdb to about 2017). Background on the whole study: In an earlier analysis of 450 to 750 of the donors, 276 Gb of sequence data and 90 million to 120 million unique TCR beta sequences from 150 million to 200 million T cells were reported. In addition to the first cohort of several hundred subjects, a separate validation cohort of some 120 different subjects was used. In a later analysis, previously published TCR beta repertoires from roughly 710 donors were re-analyzed and high-resolution HLA genotyping was added so that TCR occurrence patterns could be studied. An earlier analysis of 587 of the donors applied high-throughput TCR beta sequencing to assess whether each TCR beta V gene segment acted as functional or pseudogenic. Across 398 genotyped donors of the cohort, an average of about 240,000 unique TCR beta nucleotide sequences per donor were sequenced, and 15% to 20% of those sequences were non-productive. An early release covering just under 650 HLA-typed donors comprised about 300 gigabases of sequencing data and about 90 million unique TCR sequences. The T cell repertoires of under 750 subjects were profiled by immunosequencing and related to cytomegalovirus serostatus. Genome-wide SNP genotypes for about 65% of the 666 donors were used in a later genetic analysis, which treated that subset as a discovery cohort. The number of donors typed differed by locus, with 629-630 for A, B, C, DRB1 and DQB1, 522 for DQA1, 600 to 610 for DPA1, and 400 to 490 for DPB1. In the later analysis, no new phenotypic data were used to find candidate immune exposures; instead, reliance was placed on TCR beta sequences and their occurrence across donors. The study aimed to test whether cataloging public T cell receptors could reveal signatures of past pathogen exposure. HLA typing included class I and class II loci at four-digit resolution. High-throughput TCR immunosequencing, statistical association of individual TCRs with disease status, and machine learning were combined to predict cytomegalovirus infection status. About five DR-DQ haplotypes were treated as single units for association and clustering because of strong linkage in the cohort. Of the roughly 400 genotyped donors, around 81% fell in the genetic ancestry cluster associated with self-reported Caucasian donors. Alongside the repertoire data, information on donor age, sex, ethnicity and CMV serostatus was compiled. All discovery cohort repertoires had been generated on a single sequencing platform. The paper's findings and limits, for the study overall: In an earlier analysis of some 500 of the donors, most TCR beta V segments appeared in productive rearrangements about 87% or about 30% of the time, broadly matching IMGT annotations. The study listed 150 to 200 TCR beta chains as associated with cytomegalovirus. Three of the identified cytomegalovirus-associated TCR beta chains were confirmed in vitro to be specific for cytomegalovirus antigens. Because HLA typing was unavailable for some donors at each locus, only the typed subset was used in association tests. Correlated functional status among segregating V segments might be attributable to linkage disequilibrium, but an unknown experimental factor could not be ruled out. In a later genetic analysis, fewer N-insertions in productive TCRs were reported among donors in an Asian-associated ancestry cluster than the approximately 630-donor mean. While some public TCRs were present in many individuals, most TCR sequences turned up only very rarely across donors. A later analysis reported that several top co-occurrence clusters appeared linked to parvovirus B19, influenza, CMV and Epstein-Barr virus. Most CMV-associated TCR beta chains appeared to be HLA-restricted in a later analysis, and the HLA associations seemed to be driven largely by CMV exposure. Some IMGT-functional V segments, including TRBV6-2 and TRBV6-3, could not be distinguished by the 87-base-pair reads and were therefore excluded. In a later genetic analysis, a missense DCLRE1C variant was associated with V-gene and J-gene trimming of TCR beta chains, and the association was replicated in an independent cohort. A cluster of highly shared sequence variants was judged likely to represent a technical artifact of the sequencing pipeline. Compared with equally common non-associated chains, HLA-associated TCR beta chains in a later analysis were more clonally expanded and had lower generation probabilities. In both the original and validation cohorts, the classifier was reported to diagnose cytomegalovirus status with high specificity and sensitivity. Roughly uniform sequencing depth across donors was assumed in presence/absence analyses, although this assumption may not hold. Some 16 rarely observed V segments, including chromosome 9 orphons, were excluded from the earlier analysis of several hundred of the donors because counts were too low. This cohort had only TCR beta chains sequenced, and the lack of alpha or paired-chain data limited which features could be detected. A later analysis found that TCR association rates varied across HLA loci, with DRB1 alleles showing the most associated TCRs and HLA-C alleles the fewest. A further reported finding was that TCR beta sequences accurately predicted the HLA-A and HLA-B alleles for most subjects in the first cohort. The only immune exposure information available for the cohort was CMV serostatus. It was suggested by the authors that the approach could potentially be generalized to other disease states and immunological phenotypes. In a later analysis, about 17,000 TCR beta sequences were associated with specific HLA alleles at a false discovery rate of 0.05. When HLA alleles, especially DR and DQ, strongly co-occurred, attributing TCR associations to individual alleles was difficult.

The cohort comprised several hundred healthy bone marrow donors. At the time of sampling, every cohort member was nominally healthy, though immune exposures that went unrecorded were likely present. The donor was CMV seronegative and belonged to the group of 320 or so seronegative cohort members. Each donor provided a peripheral blood sample, and peripheral blood mononuclear cells were used for TCR beta sequencing. The Qiagen DNeasy Blood Extraction Kit was used to extract genomic DNA from the blood cell samples. V is pruned by 7 bases and J by 8 bases, leaving 4 bases of the junction without a gene match. CDR1 SEHNR and CDR2 FQNEAQ were looked up in the germline V gene (reference sequence). There are 12 amino acids in the CDR3, from cysteine to phenylalanine inclusive. Here the CDR3 DNA is all that survives: 36 bases in frame from base 1. Points on this clone: No antigen is known for it. Base-call qualities are not available, and no considerably larger clone is one nucleotide away.

Library creation used the immunoSEQ multiplex PCR assay. For the multiplex PCR, a mixture combining 60 forward primers for TCR Vbeta segments and 13 reverse primers for TCR Jbeta segments was used. A multiplex PCR assay on genomic DNA amplified the CDR3 region of rearranged TCR beta genes. The amplified TCR beta libraries were sequenced on the Illumina HiSeq System as 87-base-pair reads. The paper's data handling went like this. In a later analysis, tens of millions of unique TCR beta chains were counted across the 650 to 700 repertoires, and roughly 10 million of these chains were shared by at least two donors. To remove PCR and sequencing errors, raw reads were error-corrected and collapsed into unique sequences using a nearest-neighbor algorithm that merged closely related sequences. V, D and J gene segments were assigned by aligning CDR3 sequences to IMGT reference sequences. For a sequence to be retained, a match of at least six nucleotides to both a V gene segment and a J gene segment was required. A rearrangement was called productive if the CDR3 had no stop codons and remained in frame with V and J, and every other rearrangement was called non-productive. Following IMGT convention, CDR3 was defined as the stretch from the second conserved V-encoded cysteine up to the conserved J-encoded phenylalanine. The earlier analysis of some 550 of the donors excluded any sequence lacking an unambiguous match to a single V gene segment. An earlier analysis of 550 to 650 of the donors classified V segments as functional when productive rearrangements were above 56.7% and as segregating when the standard deviation between donors was above 5%. To diagnose cytomegalovirus status from the catalog of TCR beta chain sequences, a statistical classification framework was built. V and J gene assignment, in a later analysis, came from comparing TCR nucleotide sequences with IMGT/GENE-DB human TR gene sequences. Using the TCRdist pipeline, a later analysis assigned CDR3 sequences along with most-parsimonious VDJ recombination scenarios. In a later analysis, each TCR beta chain was defined by its CDR3 amino acid sequence together with its V-gene family, and reads without a unique V-gene family were excluded. As a way to deal with suspected cross-contamination and a sequencing artifact, a later analysis dropped 450 to 600 nucleotide sequences that were highly shared and had low generation probability. In a later analysis, a clonal expansion index for each public chain was calculated from normalized within-repertoire ranks of inferred template counts. In a later analysis, generation probabilities were computed with a VDJ recombination model fitted to out-of-frame rearrangements, and the resulting probabilities were checked against IGoR. Hypergeometric tests were used in a later analysis to score TCR-TCR, TCR-HLA and TCR-CMV co-occurrence, with a repertoire-size bias correction applied to the TCR pairs. A later analysis estimated false discovery rates by permuting HLA or CMV assignments 20 times. A later analysis grouped co-occurring TCRs with DBSCAN, adding TCRdist sequence similarity when clustering within HLA-allele-positive subsets. Repertoires with fewer than 30,000 or more than 120,000 public chains, plus five repertoires with anomalous nucleotide sharing, were excluded from co-occurrence clustering. TCRdb retrieved this table from immuneACCESS and kept in-frame rearrangements only. Not all clones are present; in checked studies, unresolved V genes account for under half, and no reason is known for the remainder. Clone size and the V and J calls come from that table; the DNA yielded D and trimming. This sample is represented by about 190,000 clones; 79% of them were singletons. Jointly, the top ten make up over 1.5% of the sample.

The chain was built from TRBV7-9 and TRBJ1-2; 10 junctional bases match TRBD1. Sequenced sample: PBMCs. The sequence was collected from a woman between 18 and 29 years old in good health and CMV-seronegative. The CDR3 has the sequence CASTGQGGGYTF. The DNA is TGTGCCAGCACAGGACAGGGGGGCGGCTACACCTTC.